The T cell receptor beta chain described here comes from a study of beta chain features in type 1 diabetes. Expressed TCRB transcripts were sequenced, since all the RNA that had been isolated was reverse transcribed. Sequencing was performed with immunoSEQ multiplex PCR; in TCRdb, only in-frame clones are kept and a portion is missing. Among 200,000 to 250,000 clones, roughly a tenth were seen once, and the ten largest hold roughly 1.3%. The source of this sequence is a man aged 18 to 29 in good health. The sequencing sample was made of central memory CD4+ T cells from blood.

CDR3 in amino acids: CASSQTSGERYEQYF. Written as DNA, the CDR3 is TGTGCCAGCAGCCAAACTAGCGGGGAGCGCTACGAGCAGTACTTC. The chain joins TRBV5-4 to TRBJ2-7, with 10 bases aligning to TRBD2. The ends lost 4 bases at V and 3 bases at J; junction bases unmatched: 7. This CDR3 comprises 15 residues. Per germline, CDR1 SGHNT and CDR2 YYREEE (reference sequence).